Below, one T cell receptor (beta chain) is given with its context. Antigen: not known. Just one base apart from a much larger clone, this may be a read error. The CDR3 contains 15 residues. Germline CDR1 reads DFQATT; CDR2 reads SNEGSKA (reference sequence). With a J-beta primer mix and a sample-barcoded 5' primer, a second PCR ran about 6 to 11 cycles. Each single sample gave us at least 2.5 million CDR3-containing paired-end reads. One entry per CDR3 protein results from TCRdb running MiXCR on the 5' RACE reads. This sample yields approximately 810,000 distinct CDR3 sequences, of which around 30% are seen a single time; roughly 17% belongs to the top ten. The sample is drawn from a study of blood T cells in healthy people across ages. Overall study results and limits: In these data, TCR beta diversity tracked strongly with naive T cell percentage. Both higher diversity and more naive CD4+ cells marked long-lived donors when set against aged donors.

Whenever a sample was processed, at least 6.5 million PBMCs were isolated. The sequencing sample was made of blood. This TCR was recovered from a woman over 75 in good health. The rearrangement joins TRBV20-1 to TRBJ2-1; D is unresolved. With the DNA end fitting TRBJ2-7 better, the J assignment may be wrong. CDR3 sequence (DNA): TGCAGTGCTACCATCTCCTATAGCTCCTACAATGAGCAGTACTTC. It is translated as CSATISYSSYNEQYF.